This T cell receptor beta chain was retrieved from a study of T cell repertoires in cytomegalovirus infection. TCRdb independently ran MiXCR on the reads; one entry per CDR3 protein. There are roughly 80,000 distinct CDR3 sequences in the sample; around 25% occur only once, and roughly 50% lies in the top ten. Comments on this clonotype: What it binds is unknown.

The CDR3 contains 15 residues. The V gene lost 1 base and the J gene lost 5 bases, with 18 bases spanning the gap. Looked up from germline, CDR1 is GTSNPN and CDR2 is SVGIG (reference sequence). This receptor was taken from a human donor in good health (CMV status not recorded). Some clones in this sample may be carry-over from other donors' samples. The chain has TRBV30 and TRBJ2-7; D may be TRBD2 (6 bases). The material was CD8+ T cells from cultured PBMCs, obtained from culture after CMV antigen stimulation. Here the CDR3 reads CAWSEVFGGGDEQYF. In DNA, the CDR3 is TGTGCCTGGAGTGAAGTTTTCGGGGGTGGGGACGAGCAGTACTTC.